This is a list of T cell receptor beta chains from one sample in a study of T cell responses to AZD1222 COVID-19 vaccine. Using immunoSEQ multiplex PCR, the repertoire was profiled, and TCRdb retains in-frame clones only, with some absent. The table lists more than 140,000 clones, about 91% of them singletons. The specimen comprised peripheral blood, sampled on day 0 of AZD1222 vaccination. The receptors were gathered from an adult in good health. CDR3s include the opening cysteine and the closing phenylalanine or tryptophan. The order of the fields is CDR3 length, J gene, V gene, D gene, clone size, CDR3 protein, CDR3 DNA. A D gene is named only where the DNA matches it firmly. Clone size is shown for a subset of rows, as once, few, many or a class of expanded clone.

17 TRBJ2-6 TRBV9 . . CASSPPGISSGANVLTF TGTGCCAGCAGCCCTCCGGGGATCAGCTCTGGGGCCAACGTCCTGACTTTC
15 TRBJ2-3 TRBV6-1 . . CASSEGSRFTDTQYF TGTGCCAGCAGTGAAGGCAGCCGATTCACAGATACGCAGTATTTT
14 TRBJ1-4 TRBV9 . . CASSVSGRNEKLFF TGTGCCAGCAGCGTTTCAGGAAGGAATGAAAAACTGTTTTTT
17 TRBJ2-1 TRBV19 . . CASSIDPVAGLYNEQFF TGTGCCAGTAGTATAGACCCTGTGGCGGGTCTTTACAATGAGCAGTTCTTC
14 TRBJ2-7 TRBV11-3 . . CASSLVRRSYEQYF TGTGCCAGCAGCTTAGTTCGACGTTCCTACGAGCAGTACTTC
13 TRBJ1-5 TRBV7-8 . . CASSSMRGQPQHF TGTGCCAGCAGTTCAATGCGGGGGCAGCCCCAGCATTTT
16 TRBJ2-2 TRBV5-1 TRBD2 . CASSLASGRASGELFF TGCGCCAGCAGCTTGGCCAGCGGGAGGGCCTCGGGGGAGCTGTTTTTT
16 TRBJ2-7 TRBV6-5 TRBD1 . CASSFTGTGISYEQYF TGTGCCAGCAGTTTCACCGGGACAGGGATTTCCTACGAGCAGTACTTC
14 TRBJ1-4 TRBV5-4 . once CASSLRGEEEKLFF TGTGCCAGCAGCTTGAGGGGGGAGGAGGAAAAACTGTTTTTT
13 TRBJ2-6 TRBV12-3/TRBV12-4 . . CASIPPGANVLTF TGTGCCAGCATACCGCCTGGGGCCAACGTCCTGACTTTC
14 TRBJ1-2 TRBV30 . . CAWSVTGGIYGYTF TGTGCCTGGAGTGTAACGGGAGGGATCTATGGCTACACCTTC
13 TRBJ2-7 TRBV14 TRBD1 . CASSQRGLTEQYF TGTGCCAGCAGCCAAAGGGGGCTTACCGAGCAGTACTTC
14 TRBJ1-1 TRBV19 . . CASTLTGQNTEAFF TGTGCCAGTACGTTAACAGGTCAGAACACTGAAGCTTTCTTT
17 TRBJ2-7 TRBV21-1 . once CASSKKEGTGIPWKQYF TGTGCCAGCAGCAAAAAGGAAGGGACAGGGATTCCTTGGAAGCAGTACTTC
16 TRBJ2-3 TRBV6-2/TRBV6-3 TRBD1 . CASSPNRGPGTDTQYF TGTGCCAGCAGTCCCAACAGGGGCCCAGGCACAGATACGCAGTATTTT
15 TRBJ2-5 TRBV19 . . CASSRGAADGETQYF TGTGCCAGTAGTAGAGGCGCGGCAGATGGAGAGACCCAGTACTTC
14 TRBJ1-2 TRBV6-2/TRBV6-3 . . CASSLGGATHGYTF TGTGCCAGCAGTTTGGGGGGCGCGACCCATGGCTACACCTTC
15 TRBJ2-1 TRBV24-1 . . CATSDSLSGVREQFF TGTGCCACCAGTGATTCTCTGTCAGGGGTAAGAGAGCAGTTCTTC
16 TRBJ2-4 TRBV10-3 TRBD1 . CAISVLPTGGLDIQYF TGTGCCATCAGTGTGTTGCCGACAGGGGGGTTGGACATTCAGTACTTC
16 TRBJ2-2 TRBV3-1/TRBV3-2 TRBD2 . CASSQLGGANTGELFF TGTGCCAGCAGCCAATTGGGAGGGGCTAACACCGGGGAGCTGTTTTTT
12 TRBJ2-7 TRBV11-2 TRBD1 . CASSLDLGGYFF TGTGCCAGCAGCTTAGATTTAGGGGGCTACTTTTTC
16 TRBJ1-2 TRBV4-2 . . CASSQDPTPVTYGYTF TGTGCCAGCAGCCAAGACCCCACCCCCGTAACCTATGGCTACACCTTC
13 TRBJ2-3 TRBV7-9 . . CASSFPRGDTQYF TGTGCCAGCAGCTTCCCCCGCGGGGATACGCAGTATTTT
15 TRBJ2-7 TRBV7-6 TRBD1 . CASSSEGTGIDEQYF TGTGCCAGCAGCTCCGAGGGGACAGGCATCGACGAGCAGTACTTC
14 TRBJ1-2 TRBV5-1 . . CASSLVDGNYGYTF TGCGCCAGCAGCTTGGTTGACGGGAACTATGGCTACACCTTC
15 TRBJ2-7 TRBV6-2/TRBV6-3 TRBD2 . CASSYRSGRDYEQYF TGTGCCAGCAGTTATAGAAGCGGGAGAGATTACGAGCAGTACTTC
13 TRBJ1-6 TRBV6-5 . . CASSYGMDSPLHF TGTGCCAGCAGTTACGGGATGGATTCACCCCTCCACTTT
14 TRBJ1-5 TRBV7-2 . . CASSLARGNQPQHF TGTGCCAGCAGCTTAGCGCGAGGCAATCAGCCCCAGCATTTT
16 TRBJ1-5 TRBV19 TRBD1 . CASRPPDRVSNQPQHF TGTGCCAGTAGGCCCCCCGACAGGGTAAGCAATCAGCCCCAGCATTTT
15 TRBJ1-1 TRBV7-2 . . CASSPVWGASTEAFF TGTGCCAGCAGCCCCGTTTGGGGGGCGTCCACTGAAGCTTTCTTT
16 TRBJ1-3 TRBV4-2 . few CASSQDSGLSGNTIYF TGTGCCAGCAGCCAAGATTCGGGGCTCTCTGGAAACACCATATATTTT
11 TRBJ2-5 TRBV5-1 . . CASSSKETQYF TGCGCCAGCAGCTCGAAAGAGACCCAGTACTTC
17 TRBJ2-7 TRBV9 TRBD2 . CASSGGASGSFSYEQYF TGTGCCAGCAGCGGAGGGGCTAGCGGGTCGTTCTCCTACGAGCAGTACTTC
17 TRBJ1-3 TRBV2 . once CASSEMSRRTSGNTIYF TGTGCCAGCAGTGAAATGTCAAGGAGGACATCTGGAAACACCATATATTTT
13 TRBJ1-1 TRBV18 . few CASSLHRNTEAFF TGTGCCAGCTCACTACACAGGAACACTGAAGCTTTCTTT
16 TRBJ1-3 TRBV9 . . CASSRETAVSGNTIYF TGTGCCAGCAGCCGAGAGACGGCCGTCTCTGGAAACACCATATATTTT
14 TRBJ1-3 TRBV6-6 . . CASSYLGAGNTIYF TGTGCCAGCAGTTACTTGGGGGCTGGAAACACCATATATTTT
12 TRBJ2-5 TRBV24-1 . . CATSDKGDTQYF TGTGCCACCAGTGATAAAGGGGACACCCAGTACTTC
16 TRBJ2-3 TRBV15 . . CATSRGTGKVTDTQYF TGTGCCACCAGCAGAGGAACAGGGAAGGTCACAGATACGCAGTATTTT
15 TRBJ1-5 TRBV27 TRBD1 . CASSSTGDSNQPQHF TGTGCCAGCAGCTCGACAGGGGATAGCAATCAGCCCCAGCATTTT
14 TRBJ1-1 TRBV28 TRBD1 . CASSSLRDRVEAFF TGTGCCAGCAGTTCACTCCGGGACAGGGTGGAAGCTTTCTTT
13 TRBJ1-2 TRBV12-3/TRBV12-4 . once CASALGAGYGYTF TGTGCCAGCGCTCTGGGGGCGGGCTATGGCTACACCTTC
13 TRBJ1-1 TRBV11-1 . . CASSLVLNTEAFF TGTGCCAGCAGCTTAGTACTGAACACTGAAGCTTTCTTT
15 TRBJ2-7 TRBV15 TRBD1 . CATSRATDRGGEQYF TGTGCCACCAGCAGAGCGACGGACAGGGGCGGTGAGCAGTACTTC